Reported below is one TCR beta chain. This sample was included in a study of T cell responses to AZD1222 COVID-19 vaccine. Germline CDR1 and CDR2: MNHEY and SVGAGI. V was shortened by 3 bases and J by 0 bases, with 10 bases between the two germline ends. The CDR3 sequence is 15 residues long. The assay was immunoSEQ multiplex PCR, and TCRdb's table has in-frame clones only and misses some. The sample yields roughly 140,000 clones, roughly 90% seen once. The receptor was isolated from an adult who received the AZD1222 COVID-19 vaccine. The rearrangement uses TRBV6-5 and TRBJ2-3; D unclear. The starting material was peripheral blood, obtained 28 days after the second AZD1222 dose. CDR3 in DNA: TGTGCCAGCAGTTATATCACAGCTAGCACAGATACGCAGTATTTT. It specifies CASSYITASTDTQYF.